This T cell receptor (beta chain) appears in the sequencing data of a study of regulatory T cells in long-lasting Graves disease. Turning to the study itself: Persistence in Graves' disease required over 5 years of antithyroid drugs plus positive TSH receptor antibodies.

Deletions cut 7 bases from V and 12 bases from J, with 15 bases between. The CDR3 contains 12 residues. Time point given: persistent/refractory GD, antithyroid drugs over 5 years with positive TRAb. After RNA was extracted from PBMCs, the TCR library was made from it. According to the study, TCR beta libraries were built with iRepertoire HTBI primers and CDR3-region Arm-PCR. Original methodology: Across the samples, identification revealed 55 to 75 TRBV and some 14 TRBJ segments. Each CDR3 protein is one row after TCRdb ran MiXCR on the multiplex PCR reads. For this entry, the V and J calls and clone size follow TCRdb and not the study's own pipeline. Here the sample spans roughly 700,000 distinct CDR3 sequences, around 30% being singletons. About this clonotype itself: What it binds is not known.

General study findings and limits: Those with persistent disease had in common more public clonotypes (roughly 3,000) than new patients (about 900). Newly diagnosed disease favored TRBV20-1 and TRBJ2-1 over persistent disease.

V and J are TRBV12-3 or TRBV12-4 and TRBJ1-4, with D unclear. The receptor's source is a female donor with Graves disease. This sample comprised peripheral blood mononuclear cells (PBMCs), obtained when the disease was refractory, from a patient treated with antithyroid drugs. CDR3: CASTTFREELFF. The CDR3 coding sequence is TGTGCCAGCACCACTTTTAGAGAAGAACTGTTTTTT.